The 20 T cell receptor beta chains below all came from one sample that was sequenced in a study of CD4 T cells in relation to SARS-CoV-2 and coronaviruses. CD4+ T cells from unexposed donors were obtained before the COVID-19 pandemic (2011-2018). Isolation of CD4+ T cells took place after approximately 11 days in culture. Data came from immunoSEQ multiplex PCR; TCRdb stores just in-frame clones and leaves some out. The data contain roughly 18,000 clones, 82% of them singletons. No antigen has been assigned to these receptors. The sequenced material came from CD4+ T cells from PBMCs, cultured in vitro. These receptors were collected from a human donor in good health.

The chain links TRBV10-3 to TRBJ2-7, with TRBD1 matching 9 bases. Germline CDR1 is ENHRY and CDR2 is SYGVKD. This CDR3 comprises 15 residues. The V and J ends lost 5 bases and 5 bases, in that order; junction bases with no gene match: 10. This CDR3 reads CAISRETGGDHEQYF. CDR3 nucleotides: TGTGCCATCAGTAGAGAGACAGGGGGGGACCACGAGCAGTACTTC.

The chain carries TRBV7-3 and TRBJ1-2; D ambiguous. This CDR3 spans 16 amino acids. CDR1 is SGHTA and CDR2 is FQGTGA in the germline V gene. The V end lost 5 bases, the J end lost 0 bases, and 16 bases lay between the germline ends. The CDR3 loop reads CASSMGGSHSNYGYTF. CDR3 nucleotides: TGTGCCAGCAGCATGGGCGGTTCCCATTCTAACTATGGCTACACCTTC. Complete variable domain (other parts from reference TRBV7-3 and TRBJ1-2): GAGVSQTPSNKVTEKGKYVELRCDPISGHTALYWYRQSLGQGPEFLIYFQGTGAADDSGLPNDRFFAVRPEGSVSTLKIQRTERGDSAVYLCASSMGGSHSNYGYTFGSGTRLTVV.

The rearrangement links TRBV10-3 to TRBJ2-7, with D possibly being TRBD1 (5 bases). The CDR3 length is 13 residues. Germline V gene lookup returns CDR1 ENHRY and CDR2 SYGVKD. Between the trimmed V and J ends, which lost 8 bases and 3 bases, there was a span of 14 bases. The CDR3 sequence is CAIAPRANYEQYF. The CDR3 DNA reads TGTGCCATCGCCCCCAGGGCTAACTACGAGCAGTACTTC.

The chain employs TRBV3-1 (or the pseudogene TRBV3-2) and TRBJ1-6; D uncertain. Germline CDR1 is LGHDT and CDR2 is YNNKEL (reference sequence). The CDR3 spans 16 residues. V was shortened by 1 base and J by 7 bases, with 14 bases between the two germline ends. CDR3 amino acids: CASSQVFAGVNSPLHF. Written as DNA, the CDR3 is TGTGCCAGCAGCCAAGTCTTCGCTGGAGTCAATTCACCCCTCCACTTT.

The V and J genes are TRBV14 and TRBJ2-2; D gene unclear. Germline CDR1 and CDR2: SGHDN and FVKESK. Trimming left V 0 bases short and J 5 bases short, with 10 bases between. The CDR3 length is 15 residues. The CDR3 spells CASSQEVRATGELFF. For the CDR3, the DNA is TGTGCCAGCAGCCAAGAAGTTAGGGCGACCGGGGAGCTGTTTTTT.

This clone was detected once. The V gene is TRBV11-2, the J gene TRBJ1-4; TRBD1 is a possible D gene (5 bases). Germline CDR1 reads SGHAT; CDR2 reads FQNNGV. V shed 5 bases and J shed 2 bases, with 12 bases lying between them. This CDR3 is built from 15 residues. CDR3 bases: TGTGCCAGCAGCCCCTTGGGGGGGACTAATGAAAAACTGTTTTTT. This codes for CASSPLGGTNEKLFF.

A few counts support this clone. The chain carries TRBV29-1 and TRBJ1-1, with 9 bases that match TRBD1. J gave up 10 bases and V 6 bases, and 12 bases lay outside the gene matches. In germline, CDR1 is SQVTM, CDR2 ANQGSEA. This CDR3 comprises 13 residues. In DNA form, the CDR3 reads TGCAGCGTGCTGACAGGGGGTACGGGGGGAGCTTTCTTT. It yields the protein CSVLTGGTGGAFF.

J is TRBJ2-5 and V is TRBV5-1; either TRBD1 or TRBD2 may fit D (5 bases each). CDR1 and CDR2 from the germline V gene are SGHRS and YFSETQ. This CDR3 has 15 residues. Trimming took 4 bases from V and 1 from J, leaving 14 bases between them. CDR3 protein: CASSPTWGFQETQYF. Written as DNA, the CDR3 is TGCGCCAGCAGCCCCACATGGGGGTTCCAAGAGACCCAGTACTTC.

The V call is TRBV9, the J call TRBJ2-3, with D uncertain. V lost 2 bases, J lost 3 bases, and 4 bases lay in between. The CDR3 has 12 residues. Germline loops: CDR1 SGDLS, CDR2 YYNGEE. The CDR3: CASSVMTDTQYF. The CDR3 coding sequence is TGTGCCAGCAGCGTGATGACAGATACGCAGTATTTT.

The chain uses TRBV3-1 (or the pseudogene TRBV3-2) and TRBJ2-5; D not certain. The germline V and J ends were trimmed by 3 bases and 3 bases, with 5 bases remaining between them. Germline CDR1 LGHDT, CDR2 YNNKEL (reference sequence). The CDR3 extends over 12 amino acids. The CDR3, as DNA: TGTGCCAGCAGCCAGAGTGAAGAGACCCAGTACTTC. Translated, it gives CASSQSEETQYF.

V and J are TRBV5-1 and TRBJ2-3; TRBD1 agrees at 7 bases. The CDR3 loop spans 15 amino acids. J gave up 0 bases and V 4 bases, and 5 bases lay outside the gene matches. The germline V gene encodes CDR1 SGHRS and CDR2 YFSETQ. CDR3 coding DNA: TGCGCCAGCAGCAAGGGACAGCCTAGCACAGATACGCAGTATTTT. Amino acids: CASSKGQPSTDTQYF.

The chain is built from TRBV4-3 and TRBJ2-4; the D is unclear. CDR1 and CDR2 from the germline V gene are LGHNA and YSLEER. The CDR3 runs to 14 residues. V was cut by 0 bases and J by 7 bases, with 10 bases left in between. CDR3 in amino acids: CASSQDFGRNIQYF. CDR3 DNA: TGCGCCAGCAGCCAAGATTTCGGTAGGAACATTCAGTACTTC.

This clone occurred once. The chain joins TRBV30 to TRBJ2-7; the D gene could be TRBD1 or TRBD2 (5 bases each). This CDR3 is built from 16 residues. Trimming shortened V by 0 bases and J by 4 bases, and 19 bases separated the two germline ends. Germline values: CDR1 GTSNPN, CDR2 SVGIG (reference sequence). The CDR3 reads CAWSVPWGRPPYEQYF. The CDR3 nucleotides read TGTGCCTGGAGTGTACCTTGGGGACGACCTCCGTACGAGCAGTACTTC. The full variable domain, in which reference TRBV30 and TRBJ2-7 provide the parts outside the CDR3, is SQTIHQWPATLVQPVGSPLSLECTVEGTSNPNLYWYRQAAGRGLQLLFYSVGIGQISSEVPQNLSASRPQDRQFILSSKKLLLSDSGFYLCAWSVPWGRPPYEQYFGPGTRLTVT.

The chain is built from TRBV5-4 and TRBJ2-7; tentatively, D is TRBD1 or TRBD2 (5 bases each). CDR3 length: 13 residues. Germline CDR1 SGHNT, CDR2 YYREEE (reference sequence). V dropped 0 bases and J dropped 6 bases, with 10 bases sitting between them. The CDR3 loop is CASSLAGTREQYF. CDR3 coding DNA: TGTGCCAGCAGCTTGGCCGGGACGCGCGAGCAGTACTTC.

J is TRBJ2-7 and V is TRBV11-2, with a weak D call TRBD1 (6 bases). This CDR3 is built from 14 residues. The V end was cut by 3 bases, the J end by 6 bases, with 15 bases between. Germline V gene data show CDR1 as SGHAT and CDR2 as FQNNGV. CDR3 DNA: TGTGCCAGCAGCTTTCACGGCAGGGGAATCGAGCAGTACTTC. This encodes CASSFHGRGIEQYF. Together with reference TRBV11-2 and TRBJ2-7, the CDR3 gives the full variable domain: EAGVAQSPRYKIIEKRQSVAFWCNPISGHATLYWYQQILGQGPKLLIQFQNNGVVDDSQLPKDRFSAERLKGVDSTLKIQPAKLEDSAVYLCASSFHGRGIEQYFGPGTRLTVT.

This chain joins TRBV7-9 and TRBJ2-7; D may be TRBD2 (5 bases). Between the trimmed V and J ends, which lost 1 base and 2 bases, there was a span of 12 bases. The V gene's germline CDR1 is SEHNR and CDR2 FQNEAQ (reference sequence). This CDR3 spans 15 amino acids. CDR3 sequence (DNA): TGTGCCAGCAGCTTAGAAGGAGGAGTCCCCTACGAGCAGTACTTC. Translating it yields CASSLEGGVPYEQYF.

The chain joins TRBV4-1 to TRBJ1-4; D uncertain. With 3 bases removed from V and 6 bases from J, the gap between germline ends came to 14 bases. The length of the CDR3 is 15 residues. Per germline, CDR1 MGHRA and CDR2 YSYEKL. DNA of the CDR3: TGCGCCAGCAGCCAGACGACCCGGGAGGATGAAAAACTGTTTTTT. This translates into CASSQTTREDEKLFF.

The rearrangement joins TRBV18 to TRBJ2-1, with a weak D call TRBD2 (6 bases). Germline-derived CDR1 and CDR2 are KGHSH and LQKENI. The CDR3 length is 11 residues. V lost 3 bases to trimming and J lost 12 bases, with 9 bases between them. The CDR3 here is CASSPEGVQFF. CDR3 DNA: TGTGCCAGCTCACCGGAGGGCGTGCAGTTCTTC.

The J gene is TRBJ2-1, the V gene TRBV20-1, with D unresolved. This CDR3 contains 11 residues. V lost 1 base, J lost 4 bases, and 2 bases lay in between. The V gene's germline CDR1 is DFQATT and CDR2 SNEGSKA (reference sequence). The CDR3 DNA is TGCAGTGCTAGAGTTTACAATGAGCAGTTCTTC. This encodes CSARVYNEQFF.

There are a few counts of this clone. V and J are TRBV18 and TRBJ1-2; possibly TRBD1 for D (5 bases). Germline CDR1 and CDR2: KGHSH and LQKENI. This CDR3 comprises 13 residues. V lost 1 base to trimming and J lost 3 bases, with 6 bases between them. In DNA form, the CDR3 reads TGTGCCAGCTCACCACGAGGGGACTATGGCTACACCTTC. Translating gives CASSPRGDYGYTF.